This is a list of T cell receptor beta chains from one sample in a study of neurological immune-mediated disorders. MiXCR, run by TCRdb on the 5' RACE reads, gives a single entry per CDR3 protein. The repertoire consists of about 87,000 distinct CDR3 sequences, with under 4.5% occurring once and the leading ten covering less than 3.5%. Sequenced material: PBMCs. These receptors all stem from a woman aged 45 to 65 with multiple sclerosis. CDR3s include the opening cysteine and the closing phenylalanine or tryptophan. The D gene is left open where the match is weak. Expanded clones are given a class, and other clones once, few, many or no size at all.

TRBJ1-5 13 TRBV3-1 many . TGTGCCAGCAGCCAAGGGAGGAATCAGCCCCAGCATTTT CASSQGRNQPQHF
TRBJ2-7 15 TRBV5-6 many TRBD1 TGTGCCAGCAGCTCGCTCACAGGGGATCCCTACGAGCAGTACTTC CASSSLTGDPYEQYF
TRBJ2-3 14 TRBV5-1 many . TGCGCCAGCAGCTTGGAGCAGGCCACAGATACGCAGTATTTT CASSLEQATDTQYF
TRBJ2-2 16 TRBV27 many TRBD1 TGTGCCAGCAGTTCCCAGGGGGCGCGCGGCACCGGGGAGCTGTTTTTT CASSSQGARGTGELFF
TRBJ1-2 14 TRBV5-4 . . TGTGCCAGCAGCTTGGCTGGGGGGAACTATGGCTACACCTTC CASSLAGGNYGYTF
TRBJ2-3 13 TRBV6-5 many TRBD2 TGTGCCAGCAGTAGCGGGGGTACGGATACGCAGTATTTT CASSSGGTDTQYF
TRBJ2-7 14 TRBV27 . . TGTGCCAGCAGTTTACTACTAGAGTCGGACGAGCAGTACTTC CASSLLLESDEQYF
TRBJ1-6 18 TRBV6-6 few TRBD1 TGTGCCAGCAGTTCGAACCTAGGACAGGGGCGATATAATTCACCCCTCCACTTT CASSSNLGQGRYNSPLHF
TRBJ1-1 13 TRBV6-6 many . TGTGCCAGCAGTTACGGGAAGGGCACTGAAGCTTTCTTT CASSYGKGTEAFF
TRBJ2-3 14 TRBV20-1 many TRBD2 TGCAGTGCTAGAAGGACTAGCCATAAGGATACGCAGTATTTT CSARRTSHKDTQYF
TRBJ1-1 14 TRBV7-9 many TRBD1 TGTGCCAGCAGCTTAGCCCGCAGGGGGGTTGTAGCTTTCTTT CASSLARRGVVAFF
TRBJ2-1 17 TRBV10-3 many TRBD2 TGTGCCATCAGTGAGGGACTAGCGGGGGGGCCTTTCAATGAGCAGTTCTTC CAISEGLAGGPFNEQFF
TRBJ2-1 16 TRBV20-1 many . TGCAGTGCTGAAGAGACATTTTGGGCGGTAGGGGGTGAGCAGTTCTTC CSAEETFWAVGGEQFF
TRBJ1-3 15 TRBV7-2 many . TGTGCCAGCAGCCTAAACGGGGTAGGGGAAAACACCATATATTTT CASSLNGVGENTIYF
TRBJ2-5 15 TRBV9 many TRBD2 TGTGCCAGCAGCGTGACTAGCGGGACCCAAGAGACCCAGTACTTC CASSVTSGTQETQYF
TRBJ2-7 11 TRBV12-3/TRBV12-4 many . TGTGCCAGCAGTTTGGCCAACGAGCAGTACTTC CASSLANEQYF
TRBJ1-1 16 TRBV6-2/TRBV6-3 many TRBD1 TGTGCCAGCAGTTATTCTCGACAGGGGTTGAACACTGAAGCTTTCTTT CASSYSRQGLNTEAFF
TRBJ2-3 12 TRBV20-1 many . TGCAGGCCCCGAGGTAGCACAGATACGCAGTATTTT CRPRGSTDTQYF
TRBJ2-1 16 TRBV3-1 many TRBD1 TGTGCCAGCAGCACACGGACAGGGGGGGTCTACAATGAGCAGTTCTTC CASSTRTGGVYNEQFF
TRBJ2-3 14 TRBV12-3/TRBV12-4 few . TGTGCCAGCAGGCCGGGGTATCTCCGGGATACGCAGTATTTT CASRPGYLRDTQYF
TRBJ2-5 16 TRBV20-1 many TRBD1 TGCAGTGCTCGTCCCCTATCCGGGACAGGTCAAGAGACCCAGTACTTC CSARPLSGTGQETQYF
TRBJ2-3 13 TRBV3-1 many . TGTGCCAGCAGCCTAGGACTGGGGGATACGCAGTATTTT CASSLGLGDTQYF
TRBJ2-2 15 TRBV15 many . TGTGCCACCAGCCCCCGGGCGACGGGGGCCGGGGAGCTGTTTTTT CATSPRATGAGELFF
TRBJ2-7 13 TRBV7-7 many TRBD1 TGTGCTAGCAGCTCGGTTGCAGGGGGAGAGCAGTACTTC CASSSVAGGEQYF
TRBJ2-2 19 TRBV20-1 many TRBD2 TGCAGTGCTAGCCCCGGACTAGCGGGGGACCCTTCGAACACCGGGGAGCTGTTTTTT CSASPGLAGDPSNTGELFF
TRBJ2-7 15 TRBV20-1 many TRBD1 TGCAGTGCTAGCTTAGGGACAGCTATTTCCTACGAGCAGTACTTC CSASLGTAISYEQYF
TRBJ1-5 15 TRBV20-1 many . TGCAGTGCTAGTCTTGCCAGGGACCCCAATCAGCCCCAGCATTTT CSASLARDPNQPQHF
TRBJ1-2 15 TRBV12-3/TRBV12-4 many . TGTGCCAGCAGCCGACCCCGAGGGAAGAACTATGGCTACACCTTC CASSRPRGKNYGYTF
TRBJ2-5 18 TRBV20-1 many TRBD2 TGCAGTGCTAGAGAGCCGGGACTAGCGGGGGGGCCTTGGAAGACCCAGTACTTC CSAREPGLAGGPWKTQYF
TRBJ2-7 14 TRBV6-5 . TRBD2 TGTGCCAGCAGTCGTAGCGGGGGGGTTTACGAGCAGTACTTC CASSRSGGVYEQYF
TRBJ2-3 16 TRBV10-3 many TRBD2 TGTGCCATCACCAAGACTAGCGGTGCTAGCACAGATACGCAGTATTTT CAITKTSGASTDTQYF
TRBJ1-2 12 TRBV29-1 many . TGCAGCGTTGAAGCCAGCAACTATGGCTACACCTTC CSVEASNYGYTF
TRBJ1-1 14 TRBV9 many . TGTGCCAGCAGCCCGGGGGGGGGATATACTGAAGCTTTCTTT CASSPGGGYTEAFF
TRBJ2-1 13 TRBV24-1 many TRBD1 TGTGCCACCAGTGACCCAACAGGGGTAGAGCAGTTCTTC CATSDPTGVEQFF
TRBJ2-3 14 TRBV6-2/TRBV6-3 few . TGTGCCAGCAGTAAACGATACGGAGTAGATACGCAGTATTTT CASSKRYGVDTQYF
TRBJ2-1 11 TRBV2 many . TGTGCCAGCGGGGCCTACAATGAGCAGTTCTTC CASGAYNEQFF
TRBJ2-2 16 TRBV5-4 few . TGTGCCAGCAGCCCGGGTGGACAGAGGGATATCGGGGAGCTGTTTTTT CASSPGGQRDIGELFF
TRBJ1-6 16 TRBV5-5 many TRBD1 TGTGCCAGCAGCTTGTATCAGGGGGATAATAATTCACCCCTCCACTTT CASSLYQGDNNSPLHF
TRBJ2-5 15 TRBV7-2 many . TGTGCCAGCAGCCTGACAGGAACGATCGGGGAGACCCAGTACTTC CASSLTGTIGETQYF
TRBJ1-5 14 TRBV6-2/TRBV6-3 many . TGTGCCAGCAGTTACGTCGTTAGCAATCAGCCCCAGCATTTT CASSYVVSNQPQHF
TRBJ2-3 14 TRBV20-1 many . TGCAGTGCTTGGACACCGCAAAACACAGATACGCAGTATTTT CSAWTPQNTDTQYF
TRBJ2-3 14 TRBV9 many TRBD2 TGTGCCAGCAGCGCCCGGGGGGTCACAGATACGCAGTATTTT CASSARGVTDTQYF
TRBJ2-7 11 TRBV20-1 many . TGCAGTGCTAGGGCGGGTCACGAGCAGTACTTC CSARAGHEQYF
TRBJ1-1 14 TRBV27 many . TGTGCCAGCAGTTTCCGGGGGGGGGACACTGAAGCTTTCTTT CASSFRGGDTEAFF
TRBJ1-2 17 TRBV9 many . TGTGCCAGCAGCGTAGCCCCCGATGGTAGAGCTAACTATGGCTACACCTTC CASSVAPDGRANYGYTF
TRBJ2-1 16 TRBV24-1 many TRBD2 TGTGCCACCAGTGATGCGAGCGGGGGGGTCTACAATGAGCAGTTCTTC CATSDASGGVYNEQFF
TRBJ1-4 13 TRBV5-6 many . TGTGCCAGCAGCTTCGGGTTGGGTGAAAAACTGTTTTTT CASSFGLGEKLFF
TRBJ1-3 15 TRBV6-5 many . TGTGCCAGCAGTTCGCCAGGTTTCTCTGGAAACACCATATATTTT CASSSPGFSGNTIYF
TRBJ1-1 17 TRBV20-1 . TRBD1 TGCAGTGTTCAAGCAGGGGGTGCCCCTTTTATTAACACTGAAGCTTTCTTT CSVQAGGAPFINTEAFF
TRBJ1-3 16 TRBV7-2 many . TGTGCCAGCAGCCCGTCCCTTTCTCTCTCTGGAAACACCATATATTTT CASSPSLSLSGNTIYF
TRBJ2-1 16 TRBV12-3/TRBV12-4 many . TGTGCCAGCAGTCCGCACGCGCAGAGGACCTACAATGAGCAGTTCTTC CASSPHAQRTYNEQFF
TRBJ1-3 14 TRBV20-1 many . TGCAGTGCTGAACAGGCAGTCTCTGGAAACACCATATATTTT CSAEQAVSGNTIYF
TRBJ2-1 15 TRBV29-1 many TRBD1 TGCAGCGTTGGCTGGACAGGACGTTACTACAATGAGCAGTTCTTC CSVGWTGRYYNEQFF
TRBJ2-3 15 TRBV5-1 many TRBD1 TGCGCCAGCAGCCCCACAGGGACAGGGGAAGATACGCAGTATTTT CASSPTGTGEDTQYF
TRBJ1-1 13 TRBV6-5 few . TGTGCCAGCAGTGTAAGGAGCGGGCATGAAGCTTTCTTT CASSVRSGHEAFF
TRBJ2-2 19 TRBV5-8 . TRBD2 TGTGCCAGCAGCCTCGGAGGGACTAGCGGGGGGGCCAGAACCGGGGAGCTGTTTTTT CASSLGGTSGGARTGELFF
TRBJ2-6 15 TRBV7-2 many . TGTGCCAGCAGCCAGGGGAACACTGGGGCCAACGTCCTGACTTTC CASSQGNTGANVLTF